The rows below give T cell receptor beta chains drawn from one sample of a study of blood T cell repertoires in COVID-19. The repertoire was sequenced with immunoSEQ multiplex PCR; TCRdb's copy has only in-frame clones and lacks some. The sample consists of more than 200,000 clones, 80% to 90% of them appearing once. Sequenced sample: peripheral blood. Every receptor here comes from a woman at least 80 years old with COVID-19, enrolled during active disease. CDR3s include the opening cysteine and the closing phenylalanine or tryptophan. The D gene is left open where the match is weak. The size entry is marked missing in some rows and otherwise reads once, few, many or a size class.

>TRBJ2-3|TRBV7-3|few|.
CASSPTEADTQYF
TGTGCCAGCAGCCCCACCGAGGCAGATACGCAGTATTTT
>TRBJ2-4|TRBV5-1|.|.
CASSVHPELVGNIQYF
TGCGCCAGCAGCGTACACCCGGAACTAGTTGGGAACATTCAGTACTTC
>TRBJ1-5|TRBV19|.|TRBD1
CASIPGTDNQPQHF
TGTGCCAGTATCCCCGGGACAGATAATCAGCCCCAGCATTTT
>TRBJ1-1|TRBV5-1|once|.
CASSLVQGGNTEAFF
TGCGCCAGCAGCTTGGTCCAGGGAGGAAACACTGAAGCTTTCTTT
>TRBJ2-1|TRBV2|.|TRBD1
CASSDDRGLYDEQFF
TGTGCCAGCAGCGATGACAGGGGGCTATACGATGAGCAGTTCTTC
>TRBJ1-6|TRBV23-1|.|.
CASPRGGARRSPLHF
TGCGCCAGCCCACGGGGGGGGGCACGTCGATCACCCCTCCACTTT
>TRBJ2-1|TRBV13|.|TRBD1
CASSTRQGAYEQFF
TGTGCCAGCAGCACCCGACAGGGGGCATATGAGCAGTTCTTC
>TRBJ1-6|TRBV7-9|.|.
CASSLDRALSPLHF
TGTGCCAGCAGCTTAGACAGGGCGCTTTCACCCCTCCACTTT
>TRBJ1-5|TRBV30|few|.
CAWSVRQMSNQPQHF
TGTGCCTGGAGTGTACGACAGATGAGCAATCAGCCCCAGCATTTT
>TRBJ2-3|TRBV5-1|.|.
CASSGGQRRDTQYF
TGCGCCAGCAGCGGAGGACAGAGGAGGGATACGCAGTATTTT
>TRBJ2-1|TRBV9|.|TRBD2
CASSQTSGGGNEQFF
TGTGCCAGCAGTCAGACCAGCGGGGGAGGCAATGAGCAGTTCTTC
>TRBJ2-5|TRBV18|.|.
CASSQVPQETQYF
TGTGCCAGCTCCCAGGTTCCCCAAGAGACCCAGTACTTC
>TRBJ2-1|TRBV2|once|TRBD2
CASSASGGAASYNEQFF
TGTGCCAGCAGTGCTAGCGGGGGGGCCGCCTCCTACAATGAGCAGTTCTTC
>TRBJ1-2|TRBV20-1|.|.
CSARAGYGYTF
TGCAGTGCTAGAGCGGGCTATGGCTACACCTTC
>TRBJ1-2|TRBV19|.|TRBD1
CASSMLTGDGYTF
TGTGCCAGTAGTATGCTCACAGGGGACGGCTACACCTTC
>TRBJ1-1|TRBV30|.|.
CAWSVAGPKGTEAFF
TGTGCCTGGAGTGTAGCGGGCCCGAAGGGGACTGAAGCTTTCTTT
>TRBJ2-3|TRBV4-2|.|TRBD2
CASSQRRTSGGRGTDTQYF
TGTGCCAGCAGCCAAAGGAGGACTAGCGGGGGGCGAGGGACAGATACGCAGTATTTT
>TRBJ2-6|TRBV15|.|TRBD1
CATSRGGQASKPGANVLTF
TGTGCCACCAGCAGAGGGGGACAGGCATCAAAGCCTGGGGCCAACGTCCTGACTTTC
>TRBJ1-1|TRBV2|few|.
CASSDGMNTEAFF
TGTGCCAGCAGTGACGGGATGAACACTGAAGCTTTCTTT
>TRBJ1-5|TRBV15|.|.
CATSRDLNRHQHF
TGTGCCACCAGCAGAGATCTGAACAGGCACCAGCATTTT
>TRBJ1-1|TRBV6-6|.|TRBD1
CASSYEIRGLGTEAFF
TGTGCCAGCAGTTACGAAATCAGGGGGCTGGGCACTGAAGCTTTCTTT
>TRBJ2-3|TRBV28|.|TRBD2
CASSLVASGGPSTDTQYF
TGTGCCAGCAGTTTGGTGGCTAGCGGGGGGCCTAGCACAGATACGCAGTATTTT
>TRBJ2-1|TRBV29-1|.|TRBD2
CSVGGAGGYNEQFF
TGCAGCGTTGGGGGAGCGGGGGGCTACAATGAGCAGTTCTTC
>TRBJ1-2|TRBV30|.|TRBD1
CAWSVPLGGEGGGGYTF
TGTGCCTGGAGTGTACCCCTAGGTGGTGAAGGGGGCGGCGGCTACACCTTC
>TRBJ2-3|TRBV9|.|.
CASSGGGTASTDTQYF
TGTGCCAGCAGCGGTGGGGGGACAGCAAGCACAGATACGCAGTATTTT
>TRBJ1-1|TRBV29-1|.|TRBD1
CSVHQGGVYAFF
TGCAGCGTTCACCAGGGGGGAGTTTATGCTTTCTTT
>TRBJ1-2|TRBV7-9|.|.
CASSLGRLGRDYGYTF
TGTGCCAGCAGCTTAGGACGATTGGGCAGGGACTATGGCTACACCTTC
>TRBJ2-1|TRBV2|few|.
CASNNGQISYNEQFF
TGTGCCAGCAATAATGGACAGATAAGCTACAATGAGCAGTTCTTC
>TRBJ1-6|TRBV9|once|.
CASSITDTNSPLHF
TGTGCCAGCAGCATTACGGACACAAATTCACCCCTCCACTTT
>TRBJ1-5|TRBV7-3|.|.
CASSLTESQPQHF
TGTGCCAGCAGCTTAACGGAGAGTCAGCCCCAGCATTTT
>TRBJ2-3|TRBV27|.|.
CAREGLPGGSDTQYF
TGTGCCAGAGAAGGCCTGCCGGGGGGCTCAGATACGCAGTATTTT
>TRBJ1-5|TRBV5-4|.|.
CASSFGTGHNQPQHF
TGTGCCAGCAGCTTCGGGACGGGACACAATCAGCCCCAGCATTTT
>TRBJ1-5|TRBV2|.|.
CASNRDGIQPQHF
TGTGCCAGCAACAGGGACGGCATTCAGCCCCAGCATTTT
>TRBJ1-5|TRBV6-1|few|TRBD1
CASSGGQGAGSNQPQHF
TGTGCCAGCAGTGGCGGACAGGGGGCTGGGAGCAATCAGCCCCAGCATTTT
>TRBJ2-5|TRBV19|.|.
CASSIGGVQETQYF
TGTGCCAGTAGTATCGGAGGGGTTCAAGAGACCCAGTACTTC
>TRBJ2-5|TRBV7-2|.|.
CASSSQPYGETQYF
TGTGCCAGCAGCTCGCAACCTTACGGAGAGACCCAGTACTTC